These 27 T cell receptor beta chains were all obtained from the same sample, sequenced in a study of T cells in tumors and immune-related adverse events. TCRdb's copy holds only in-frame clones and misses some; the assay was immunoSEQ multiplex PCR. The sample has roughly 23,000 clones, 90% to 95% seen once; the top ten hold around 1.5%. Sequenced here: lymph node tissue, sampled from a patient treated with anti-PD-1 therapy. Every receptor here comes from a female donor with metastatic renal cell carcinoma.

V usage is TRBV5-4 and J usage is TRBJ2-1; D is uncertain. Trimming cost V 4 bases and J 0 bases, with 8 bases left between them. Germline-derived CDR1 and CDR2 are SGHNT and YYREEE (reference sequence). The CDR3 length is 14 residues. Written as DNA, the CDR3 is TGTGCCAGCAGCGCGGTGAGCTCCTACAATGAGCAGTTCTTC. This translates into CASSAVSSYNEQFF.

The chain is built from TRBV19 and TRBJ2-2, with D unclear. With 7 bases removed from V and 7 bases from J, the gap between germline ends came to 10 bases. Germline CDR1 LNHDA, CDR2 SQIVND (reference sequence). The CDR3 length is 12 residues. The CDR3 protein is CASNWGIGELFF. The CDR3 nucleotides read TGTGCCAGTAATTGGGGAATCGGGGAGCTGTTTTTT. The whole variable domain, filled in from reference TRBV19 and TRBJ2-2, reads DGGITQSPKYLFRKEGQNVTLSCEQNLNHDAMYWYRQDPGQGLRLIYYSQIVNDFQKGDIAEGYSVSREKKESFPLTVTSAQKNPTAFYLCASNWGIGELFFGEGSRLTVL.

This chain connects TRBV15 to TRBJ1-2; D gene unclear. This CDR3 comprises 15 residues. V lost 2 bases and J 5 bases, leaving 15 bases between the germline ends. Germline CDR1 LNHNV, CDR2 YYDKDF (reference sequence). CDR3 coding DNA: TGTGCCACCAGCAGAACGACCCTGGCGGGGTATGGCTACACCTTC. This sequence encodes CATSRTTLAGYGYTF. The variable domain in full, with the rest retrieved from reference TRBV15 and TRBJ1-2, is DAMVIQNPRYQVTQFGKPVTLSCSQTLNHNVMYWYQQKSSQAPKLLFHYYDKDFNNEADTPDNFQSRRPNTSFCFLDIRSPGLGDTAMYLCATSRTTLAGYGYTFGSGTRLTVV.

This chain links TRBV7-9 with TRBJ2-1; no clear D gene. There are 13 residues in the CDR3. CDR1 SEHNR and CDR2 FQNEAQ come from the germline V gene (reference sequence). V was cut by 2 bases and J by 12 bases, with 14 bases left in between. For the CDR3, the DNA is TGTGCCAGCAGCTTAAAGACCTTAACGGGGCAGTTCTTC. The encoded protein is CASSLKTLTGQFF.

The V call is TRBV5-1, the J call TRBJ1-1, with no clear D. This CDR3 spans 13 amino acids. CDR1 and CDR2 from the germline V gene are SGHRS and YFSETQ. V was trimmed by 2 bases and J by 2 bases, leaving 7 bases between them. DNA of the CDR3: TGCGCCAGCAGCTTAACGAGAAACACTGAAGCTTTCTTT. It is translated as CASSLTRNTEAFF.

Here the CDR3 DNA reads TGTGCCAGCAGCGTTCGTGGGGTCTACACTGAAGCTTTCTTT. This translates into CASSVRGVYTEAFF. This chain joins TRBV27 and TRBJ1-1; D is unclear. Between the trimmed V and J ends, which lost 6 bases and 3 bases, there was a span of 14 bases. Germline CDR1 reads MNHEY; CDR2 reads SMNVEV (reference sequence). The length of the CDR3 is 14 residues.

This rearrangement joins TRBV7-2 to TRBJ1-2; D is unresolved. Per the germline V gene, CDR1 is SGHTA and CDR2 is FQGNSA. This CDR3 is 12 amino acids long. V was cut by 5 bases and J by 8 bases, with 12 bases left in between. The CDR3 bases are TGTGCCAGCAGCCTTAGCCTGGGGGGCTACACCTTC. This sequence encodes CASSLSLGGYTF.

The rearrangement joins TRBV7-9 to TRBJ2-1, with 9 bases fitting TRBD1. J was trimmed by 5 bases and V by 5 bases; bases with no gene match: 13. The CDR3 spans 17 residues. The V gene's germline CDR1 is SEHNR and CDR2 FQNEAQ (reference sequence). In nucleotides, the CDR3 is TGTGCCAGCAGCAAGATTACCGGGACAGGGTTTAACAATGAGCAGTTCTTC. Translation: CASSKITGTGFNNEQFF.

The rearrangement joins TRBV6-6 to TRBJ1-6; no definite D call. Germline V gene sequence: CDR1 MNHNY, CDR2 SVGAGI (reference sequence). This CDR3 contains 14 residues. V lost 4 bases to trimming and J lost 9 bases, with 13 bases between them. As DNA, the CDR3 is TGTGCCAGCAGTTTTCCACAACGAAGTTCACCCCTCCACTTT. This codes for CASSFPQRSSPLHF.

This rearrangement joins TRBV11-2 to TRBJ2-5; tentative D call: TRBD1 (5 bases). Germline CDR1 and CDR2: SGHAT and FQNNGV. The CDR3 runs 14 residues. The V and J ends lost 5 bases and 5 bases respectively, with 15 bases between them. The DNA for the CDR3 is TGTGCCAGCAGCCCAGCCAGGGTGGAGGAGACCCAGTACTTC. It codes for CASSPARVEETQYF.

This clone was observed a few times. The V gene is TRBV6-6, the J gene TRBJ2-1, with 8 bases identical to TRBD2. Germline V gene lookup returns CDR1 MNHNY and CDR2 SVGAGI (reference sequence). The J segment lost 0 bases and the V segment lost 4 bases, leaving 5 bases of the junction unmatched. The CDR3 spans 16 residues. The chain's CDR3 is CASSSGRAISYNEQFF. DNA of the CDR3: TGTGCCAGCAGTTCCGGGAGGGCCATCTCCTACAATGAGCAGTTCTTC.

The chain recombines TRBV6-5 with TRBJ1-5; 7 nucleotides align to TRBD1. The CDR3 length is 16 residues. Germline V gene lookup returns CDR1 MNHEY and CDR2 SVGAGI. The V gene end was trimmed by 4 bases and the J gene end by 2 bases; junction bases not matched to a gene: 8. The CDR3 nucleotides read TGTGCCAGCAGTTCCCGACAGGGTGGCGGCAATCAGCCCCAGCATTTT. Translating gives CASSSRQGGGNQPQHF.

The chain combines TRBV11-2 with TRBJ1-1; D possibly corresponds to TRBD1 (6 bases). Germline V gene sequence: CDR1 SGHAT, CDR2 FQNNGV. This CDR3 comprises 13 residues. The V gene lost 6 bases and the J gene lost 4 bases, with 12 bases spanning the gap. CDR3 sequence: CASSSYRATEAFF. DNA for the CDR3: TGTGCCAGCAGTTCTTACAGGGCCACTGAAGCTTTCTTT. The full variable domain, in which reference TRBV11-2 and TRBJ1-1 provide the parts outside the CDR3, is EAGVAQSPRYKIIEKRQSVAFWCNPISGHATLYWYQQILGQGPKLLIQFQNNGVVDDSQLPKDRFSAERLKGVDSTLKIQPAKLEDSAVYLCASSSYRATEAFFGQGTRLTVV.

The chain recombines TRBV27 with TRBJ2-3; D may be TRBD2 (6 bases). Trimming took off 3 bases at V and 0 bases at J, with 13 bases between the two ends. This CDR3 is 16 amino acids long. Germline-derived CDR1 and CDR2 are MNHEY and SMNVEV (reference sequence). The CDR3 coding sequence is TGTGCCAGCAGTTTGGTCTGGGGGACTAGCACAGATACGCAGTATTTT. Translated, it gives CASSLVWGTSTDTQYF.

The chain joins TRBV29-1 to TRBJ1-1; D is unresolved. The CDR3 is made up of 12 amino acids. V lost 2 bases, J lost 1 base, and 5 bases lay in between. Germline loops: CDR1 SQVTM, CDR2 ANQGSEA. The CDR3 here is CSVERTNTEAFF. The CDR3 region has the DNA TGCAGCGTTGAACGGACGAACACTGAAGCTTTCTTT.

This chain uses TRBV19 with TRBJ1-1, with D unresolved. V was clipped by 5 bases and J by 0 bases, with 7 bases between them. CDR1 is LNHDA and CDR2 is SQIVND in the germline V gene (reference sequence). The CDR3 totals 13 residues. The CDR3 nucleotides read TGTGCCAGTAGTGGGGTATTGAACACTGAAGCTTTCTTT. Its translation is CASSGVLNTEAFF.

The chain employs TRBV19 and TRBJ2-3; 7 bases align to TRBD2. The ends lost 4 bases at V and 2 bases at J; junction bases unmatched: 21. The CDR3 totals 20 residues. The germline CDR1 and CDR2 sequences are LNHDA and SQIVND (reference sequence). Here the CDR3 reads CASSTPSGTTTPLYTDTQYF. The CDR3 DNA reads as TGTGCCAGTAGTACACCCTCCGGGACTACTACTCCCCTCTACACAGATACGCAGTATTTT.

The CDR3 DNA reads TGTGCCAGTAGTATCCGGGACAGGGCCCTCTCCGAGCAGTACTTC. It yields the protein CASSIRDRALSEQYF. This chain uses TRBV19 with TRBJ2-7; 9 bases align to TRBD1. Trimming at V came to 3 bases and at J to 6 bases, leaving 9 bases not matched to a gene. CDR3 length: 15 amino acids. Germline V gene sequence: CDR1 LNHDA, CDR2 SQIVND (reference sequence). Complete variable domain (other parts from reference TRBV19 and TRBJ2-7): DGGITQSPKYLFRKEGQNVTLSCEQNLNHDAMYWYRQDPGQGLRLIYYSQIVNDFQKGDIAEGYSVSREKKESFPLTVTSAQKNPTAFYLCASSIRDRALSEQYFGPGTRLTVT.

The CDR3 region is CASSPRQGNAYF. The CDR3 DNA reads TGTGCCAGCAGCCCTCGGCAGGGTAATGCCTATTTT. V is TRBV27 and J is TRBJ2-3; possibly TRBD1 for D (5 bases). The V end was cut by 6 bases, the J end by 15 bases, with 19 bases between. The CDR3 is 12 residues long. Per germline, CDR1 MNHEY and CDR2 SMNVEV (reference sequence).

This clone was detected only once. The rearrangement joins TRBV5-1 to TRBJ1-4, with D possibly TRBD1 on 5 matching bases. V lost 4 bases, J lost 8 bases, and 15 bases lay in between. From germline, CDR1 is SGHRS and CDR2 YFSETQ. The length of the CDR3 is 14 residues. The CDR3 DNA reads as TGCGCCAGCAGCGCTGGGACGCTGCGGGAAAAACTGTTTTTT. The encoded protein is CASSAGTLREKLFF.

V and J are TRBV7-9 and TRBJ1-2, with 7 bases identical to TRBD1. CDR3 length equals 16 residues. V trimming: 4 bases; J trimming: 0 bases; junction bases outside the gene matches: 8. CDR1 SEHNR and CDR2 FQNEAQ come from the germline V gene (reference sequence). The CDR3 sequence: CASSYGKTGANYGYTF. For the CDR3, the DNA is TGTGCCAGCAGCTACGGAAAAACAGGGGCTAACTATGGCTACACCTTC.

The chain carries TRBV4-1 and TRBJ2-7, with 11 bases fitting TRBD2. Germline CDR1 is MGHRA and CDR2 is YSYEKL. Trimming removed 1 base from V and 7 bases from J; junction bases left unmatched: 6. This CDR3 comprises 15 residues. CDR3 sequence reads: CASSQGLAGNLEQYF. The CDR3, as DNA: TGCGCCAGCAGCCAAGGACTAGCGGGGAACTTAGAGCAGTACTTC.

V gene TRBV7-2 combines with J gene TRBJ1-1, with D uncertain. Germline V gene sequence: CDR1 SGHTA, CDR2 FQGNSA. The V and J ends lost 2 bases and 1 base respectively, with 8 bases between them. There are 14 residues in the CDR3. CDR3 coding DNA: TGTGCCAGCAGCTTATTTTCCAGGAACACTGAAGCTTTCTTT. Protein product: CASSLFSRNTEAFF. Using reference TRBV7-2 and TRBJ1-1 for the parts outside the CDR3, the full variable domain is GAGVSQSPSNKVTEKGKDVELRCDPISGHTALYWYRQSLGQGLEFLIYFQGNSAPDKSGLPSDRFSAERTGGSVSTLTIQRTQQEDSAVYLCASSLFSRNTEAFFGQGTRLTVV.

The chain has TRBV6-1 and TRBJ2-1; D possibly matches TRBD1 or TRBD2 (5 bases each). Per the germline V gene, CDR1 is MNHNS and CDR2 is SASEGT. The CDR3 runs 16 residues. Trimming shortened V by 3 bases and J by 5 bases, and 17 bases separated the two germline ends. The CDR3 sequence: CASSETRGWGNNEQFF. Here the CDR3 DNA reads TGTGCCAGCAGTGAGACGAGAGGTTGGGGGAACAATGAGCAGTTCTTC.

The V call is TRBV28, the J call TRBJ1-5; D remains unclear. The V end lost 3 bases, the J end lost 6 bases, and 15 bases lay between the germline ends. The CDR3 contains 15 residues. Germline lookup yields CDR1 MDHEN and CDR2 SYDVKM. The CDR3 here is CASSLTGFLSQPQHF. CDR3 nucleotides: TGTGCCAGCAGTTTGACCGGGTTTTTGAGTCAGCCCCAGCATTTT.

This sequence joins TRBV5-1 and TRBJ2-3; the match to TRBD2 covers 10 bases. This CDR3 spans 16 amino acids. V shed 0 bases and J 6 bases; nucleotides not matched to a gene: 7. Germline CDR1 SGHRS, CDR2 YFSETQ. CDR3 loop: CASSLGSSGGLDTQYF. As DNA, the CDR3 is TGCGCCAGCAGCTTGGGGTCTAGCGGGGGTCTCGATACGCAGTATTTT.

The rearrangement joins TRBV19 to TRBJ2-7; either TRBD1 or TRBD2 may supply D (5 bases each). CDR1 and CDR2 from the germline V gene are LNHDA and SQIVND (reference sequence). Between the trimmed V and J ends, which lost 5 bases and 3 bases, there was a span of 14 bases. CDR3 size: 14 residues. The CDR3 here is CASSHPGTIYEQYF. The CDR3 nucleotides are TGTGCCAGTAGTCATCCCGGGACGATCTACGAGCAGTACTTC.